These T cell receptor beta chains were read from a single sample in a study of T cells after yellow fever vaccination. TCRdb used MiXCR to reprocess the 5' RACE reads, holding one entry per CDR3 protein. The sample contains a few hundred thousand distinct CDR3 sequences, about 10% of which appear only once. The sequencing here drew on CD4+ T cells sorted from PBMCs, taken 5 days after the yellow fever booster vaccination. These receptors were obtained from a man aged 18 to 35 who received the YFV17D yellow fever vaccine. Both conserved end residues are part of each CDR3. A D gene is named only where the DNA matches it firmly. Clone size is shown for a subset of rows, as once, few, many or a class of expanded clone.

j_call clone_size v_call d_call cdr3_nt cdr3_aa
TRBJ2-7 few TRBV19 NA TGTGCCACGAATGGGGGGGCGACCTACGAGCAGTACTTC CATNGGATYEQYF
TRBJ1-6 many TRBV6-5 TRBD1 TGTGCCAGCATCCCACAAGTCCGCGGGGCGCAGGGGGCCGATTCACCCCTCCACTTT CASIPQVRGAQGADSPLHF
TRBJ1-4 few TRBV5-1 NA TGCGCCAGCAGCCAAGGGAGGGCAACTAATGAAAAACTGTTTTTT CASSQGRATNEKLFF
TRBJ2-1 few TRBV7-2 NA TGTGCCAGCAGCTCCCATACACCTCGCCGGGGCGGTGAGCAGTTCTTC CASSSHTPRRGGEQFF
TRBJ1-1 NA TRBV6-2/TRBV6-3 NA TGTGCCAGCAGTTACCCAGCTCGGGGAGGTCGGAACACTGAAGCTTTCTTT CASSYPARGGRNTEAFF
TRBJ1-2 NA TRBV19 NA TGTGCCAGTAACTCCCGACAGCTCGGAAACTATGGCTACACCTTC CASNSRQLGNYGYTF
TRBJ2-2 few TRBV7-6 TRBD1 TGTGCCAGCAGTTCACAGGGGGCGAGTACCGGGGAGCTGTTTTTT CASSSQGASTGELFF
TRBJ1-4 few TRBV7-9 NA TGTGCCAGCAGCTTCGGTGTCAGAACGGCAACTAATGAAAAACTGTTTTTT CASSFGVRTATNEKLFF
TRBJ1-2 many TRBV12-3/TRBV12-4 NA TGTGCCAGCAGCTTGACAAACTATGGCTACACCTTC CASSLTNYGYTF
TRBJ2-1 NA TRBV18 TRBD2 TGTGCCAGCTCACCATTCCCGACTAGCGGGGGCGATGAGCAGTTCTTC CASSPFPTSGGDEQFF
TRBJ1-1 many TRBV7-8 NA TGTGCCAGCAGCTTTCTGGGGAGGGCTGAAGCTTTCTTT CASSFLGRAEAFF
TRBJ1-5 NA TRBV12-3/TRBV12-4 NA TGTGCCAGCAATCAAGGGTTCAATCAGCCCCAGCATTTT CASNQGFNQPQHF
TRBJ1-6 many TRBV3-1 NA TGTGCCAGCACCATAACAGCAGGGTCACCCCTCCACTTT CASTITAGSPLHF
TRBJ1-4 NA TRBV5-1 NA TGCGCCAGCAGCAAGCAGGGCCCTAATGAAAAACTGTTTTTT CASSKQGPNEKLFF
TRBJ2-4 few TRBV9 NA TGTGCCAGCAGCGGCCCGGAAATCGGCATTCAGTACTTC CASSGPEIGIQYF
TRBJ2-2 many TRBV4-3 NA TGCGCCAGCAGCCAAGATTCCGGGATAAACACCGGGGAGCTGTTTTTT CASSQDSGINTGELFF
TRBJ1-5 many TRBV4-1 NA TGCGCCAGCAGGTCCAGCAATTTCAATCAGCCCCAGCATTTT CASRSSNFNQPQHF
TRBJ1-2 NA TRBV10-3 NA TGTGCCATCAGTGAGCCCCGGTCGGGGCCTAAAGGCTACACCTTC CAISEPRSGPKGYTF
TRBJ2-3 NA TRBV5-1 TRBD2 TGCGCCAGCAGCCCGATAGCGGGGGGGTCAGATACGCAGTATTTT CASSPIAGGSDTQYF